Following are 15 T cell receptor beta chains from one sample sequenced in a study of cytomegalovirus exposure and HLA in healthy donors. Sequenced by immunoSEQ multiplex PCR; TCRdb stores in-frame clones only, minus some. The sample contains 150,000 to 200,000 clones, approximately 81% of which appear only once. Sample: PBMCs. Every receptor here comes from a man under 40 in good health and CMV-seropositive.

V and J are TRBV7-3 and TRBJ2-5; the match to TRBD2 covers 9 bases. V lost 8 bases, J lost 3 bases, and 10 bases stayed unmatched. There are 15 residues in the CDR3. From germline, CDR1 is SGHTA and CDR2 FQGTGA. The DNA for the CDR3 is TGTGCCAGCGGCCGGGTAGCGGGAGCAAAAGAGACCCAGTACTTC. Its translation: CASGRVAGAKETQYF.

The V call is TRBV4-1, the J call TRBJ1-4; tentatively, D is TRBD1 (6 bases). The CDR3 runs 15 residues. CDR1 MGHRA and CDR2 YSYEKL come from the germline V gene. V lost 0 bases, J lost 2 bases, and 7 bases lay in between. CDR3 region: CASSQEDRTNEKLFF. CDR3 in DNA: TGCGCCAGCAGCCAAGAAGACAGGACTAATGAAAAACTGTTTTTT.

The V gene is TRBV19, the J gene TRBJ2-2; TRBD2 matches 11 bases. V lost 7 bases to trimming and J lost 4 bases; unmatched junction nucleotides: 11. The CDR3 totals 17 residues. Germline assignment: CDR1 LNHDA and CDR2 SQIVND (reference sequence). Here the CDR3 reads CASNDPTSGSFTGELFF. The CDR3 DNA is TGTGCCAGTAACGACCCAACTAGCGGGAGTTTCACCGGGGAGCTGTTTTTT. Based on the CDR3 plus reference TRBV19 and TRBJ2-2, the full variable domain is DGGITQSPKYLFRKEGQNVTLSCEQNLNHDAMYWYRQDPGQGLRLIYYSQIVNDFQKGDIAEGYSVSREKKESFPLTVTSAQKNPTAFYLCASNDPTSGSFTGELFFGEGSRLTVL.

This sequence joins TRBV9 and TRBJ2-7; possible D gene TRBD2, 5 bases. The CDR3 spans 16 residues. Germline CDR1 SGDLS, CDR2 YYNGEE. V gave up 4 bases and J gave up 7 bases, with 24 bases separating them. The CDR3, as DNA: TGTGCCAGCAGCCCCCACGGGCGGGCGGCAGTAGGGGAGCAGTACTTC. Amino acids: CASSPHGRAAVGEQYF.

The V call is TRBV10-3, the J call TRBJ2-1; D uncertain. CDR1 is ENHRY, CDR2 SYGVKD, per germline. The CDR3 loop spans 13 amino acids. V lost 11 bases to trimming and J lost 0 bases, with 11 bases between them. CDR3 bases: TGTGCCGTGCAGATCAGCTCCTACAATGAGCAGTTCTTC. As protein: CAVQISSYNEQFF.

The chain combines TRBV7-2 with TRBJ1-2, with D unclear. Germline lookup yields CDR1 SGHTA and CDR2 FQGNSA. The CDR3 length is 13 residues. V was shortened by 5 bases and J by 3 bases, with 10 bases between the two germline ends. The CDR3 loop reads CASSPVSDYGYTF. CDR3 coding DNA: TGTGCCAGCAGCCCTGTATCCGACTATGGCTACACCTTC. The full variable domain, completed using reference TRBV7-2 and TRBJ1-2, is GAGVSQSPSNKVTEKGKDVELRCDPISGHTALYWYRQSLGQGLEFLIYFQGNSAPDKSGLPSDRFSAERTGGSVSTLTIQRTQQEDSAVYLCASSPVSDYGYTFGSGTRLTVV.

The chain is built from TRBV7-6 and TRBJ2-7; no reliable D call. CDR1 and CDR2 (germline): SGHVS, FNYEAQ. V lost 1 base, J lost 5 bases, and 12 bases lay in between. The CDR3 runs 14 residues. The CDR3 DNA sequence: TGTGCCAGCAGCTTAGTGTTTTCTTCCCACGAGCAGTACTTC. Its translation is CASSLVFSSHEQYF.

A few counts support this clone. The rearrangement uses TRBV7-3 and TRBJ2-1; D uncertain. V was cut by 4 bases and J by 4 bases, with 14 bases left in between. Germline V gives CDR1 SGHTA, CDR2 FQGTGA. The CDR3 runs to 15 residues. For the CDR3, the DNA is TGTGCCAGCAGCTCTGACGGGTATACGTACAATGAGCAGTTCTTC. It specifies CASSSDGYTYNEQFF.

This clone was found once. The chain combines TRBV27 with TRBJ2-7; 7 bases fit TRBD2. There are 18 residues in the CDR3. With 0 bases clipped from V and 2 bases from J, the junction kept 13 bases outside the gene matches. The germline gives CDR1 MNHEY, CDR2 SMNVEV (reference sequence). Here the CDR3 reads CASSLSIGRLADPYEQYF. For the CDR3, the DNA is TGTGCCAGCAGTTTATCCATAGGGCGTCTAGCGGATCCCTACGAGCAGTACTTC.

Written as DNA, the CDR3 is TGTGCCTGGAGTTTAAGCACTGGAGTTTCACCCCTCCACTTT. Translating it yields CAWSLSTGVSPLHF. The J gene is TRBJ1-6, the V gene TRBV30, with unresolved D. Trimming took 2 bases from V and 9 from J, leaving 14 bases between them. This CDR3 comprises 14 residues. Germline-derived CDR1 and CDR2 are GTSNPN and SVGIG (reference sequence).

This clone was seen only once. The V call is TRBV18, the J call TRBJ2-2; no firm D call. Germline assignment: CDR1 KGHSH and CDR2 LQKENI. The V and J ends lost 1 base and 5 bases respectively, with 8 bases between them. CDR3 length: 14 residues. The chain's CDR3 is CASSPLQRTGELFF. For the CDR3, the DNA is TGTGCCAGCTCACCACTTCAGAGGACCGGGGAGCTGTTTTTT. The whole variable domain, remainder taken from reference TRBV18 and TRBJ2-2, is NAGVMQNPRHLVRRRGQEARLRCSPMKGHSHVYWYRQLPEEGLKFMVYLQKENIIDESGMPKERFSAEFPKEGPSILRIQQVVRGDSAAYFCASSPLQRTGELFFGEGSRLTVL.

The CDR3 nucleotides are TGTGCCAGCAGTAATCCGAACCCCGGCACTGAAGCTTTCTTT. It is translated as CASSNPNPGTEAFF. V usage is TRBV28 and J usage is TRBJ1-1; D gene unclear. Germline-derived CDR1 and CDR2 are MDHEN and SYDVKM. This CDR3 comprises 14 residues. Trimming cost V 5 bases and J 4 bases, with 14 bases left between them. Combining the CDR3 with reference TRBV28 and TRBJ1-1 gives the whole variable domain DVKVTQSSRYLVKRTGEKVFLECVQDMDHENMFWYRQDPGLGLRLIYFSYDVKMKEKGDIPEGYSVSREKKERFSLILESASTNQTSMYLCASSNPNPGTEAFFGQGTRLTVV.

The V call is TRBV14, the J call TRBJ1-2; D is possibly TRBD1 (6 bases). The CDR3 extends over 12 amino acids. The germline V gene has CDR1 SGHDN and CDR2 FVKESK. V dropped 2 bases and J dropped 11 bases, with 12 bases sitting between them. The CDR3 DNA follows: TGTGCCAGCAGCCAATACGACAGGAGTTACACCTTC. Its translation is CASSQYDRSYTF.

The V gene is TRBV27, the J gene TRBJ1-5; no firm D call. Germline V lookup: CDR1 MNHEY, CDR2 SMNVEV (reference sequence). CDR3 length equals 14 residues. V dropped 6 bases and J dropped 5 bases, with 14 bases sitting between them. DNA for the CDR3: TGTGCCAGCAGAGCGACTGAGACTTATCAGCCCCAGCATTTT. This translates into CASRATETYQPQHF.

This clone was detected once. V usage is TRBV5-1 and J usage is TRBJ2-7; TRBD2 aligns across 10 bases. The length of the CDR3 is 17 residues. Germline V CDR1 and CDR2: SGHRS, YFSETQ. Trimming at V came to 1 base and at J to 0 bases, leaving 7 bases not matched to a gene. Here the CDR3 DNA reads TGCGCCAGCAGCTTGTACGGACTAGCGGACTTCTCCTACGAGCAGTACTTC. Encoded protein: CASSLYGLADFSYEQYF.